This T cell receptor beta chain appears in the sequencing data of a study of T cells expressing NK-cell markers. Overall study results and limits: In a handful of donors, dominant clonotypes made up roughly 28.3-65% of CD3+CD56-NKG2C+ cells. For about six donors, the dominant NKG2C+ clonotypes made up roughly 1.0-7.5% of their CD8+ T cells.

CDR1 is SGHAT, CDR2 FQNNGV, per germline. The CDR3 extends over 15 amino acids. Comment on this clonotype: Its antigen is unidentified.

The authors generated TCR beta cDNA through 5'RACE template switching with UMIs. TCRdb derives one entry per CDR3 protein from the 5' RACE reads, leaving out DNA. The sample totals about 110 distinct CDR3 sequences. Sequenced input: blood T cells: a sorted CD56 or NKG2C T cell subset, CD4+ or CD8+ T cells, or bulk PBMC T cells (not recorded which). This TCR came from a woman between 18 and 70 years old in good health. This chain uses TRBV11-2 with TRBJ2-1; TCRdb designates TRBD2, a call that cannot be tested without DNA. CDR3 sequence reads: CASSSTAGIYNEQFF.